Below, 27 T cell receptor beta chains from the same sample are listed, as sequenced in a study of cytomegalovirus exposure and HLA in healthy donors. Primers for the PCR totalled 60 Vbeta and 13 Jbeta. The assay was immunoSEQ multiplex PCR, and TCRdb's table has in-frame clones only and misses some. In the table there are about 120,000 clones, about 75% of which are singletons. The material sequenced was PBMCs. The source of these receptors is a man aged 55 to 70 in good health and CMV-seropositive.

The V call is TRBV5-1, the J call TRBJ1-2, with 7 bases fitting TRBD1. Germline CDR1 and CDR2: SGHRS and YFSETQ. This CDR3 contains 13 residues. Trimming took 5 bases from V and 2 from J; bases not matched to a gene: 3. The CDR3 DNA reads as TGCGCCAGCAGGACAGGGCGCAACTATGGCTACACCTTC. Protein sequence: CASRTGRNYGYTF.

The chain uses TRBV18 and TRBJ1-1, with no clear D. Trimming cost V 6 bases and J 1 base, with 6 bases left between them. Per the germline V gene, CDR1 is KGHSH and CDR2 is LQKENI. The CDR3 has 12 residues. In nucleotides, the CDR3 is TGTGCCAGCTCCCTTAAGAACACTGAAGCTTTCTTT. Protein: CASSLKNTEAFF. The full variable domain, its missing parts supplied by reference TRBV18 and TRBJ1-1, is NAGVMQNPRHLVRRRGQEARLRCSPMKGHSHVYWYRQLPEEGLKFMVYLQKENIIDESGMPKERFSAEFPKEGPSILRIQQVVRGDSAAYFCASSLKNTEAFFGQGTRLTVV.

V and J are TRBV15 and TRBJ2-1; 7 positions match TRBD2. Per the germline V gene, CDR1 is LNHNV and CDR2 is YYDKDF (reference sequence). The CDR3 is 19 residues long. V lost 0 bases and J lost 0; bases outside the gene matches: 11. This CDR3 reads CATSRDSKGGATSYNEQFF. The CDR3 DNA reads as TGTGCCACCAGCAGAGATAGTAAGGGAGGGGCGACCTCCTACAATGAGCAGTTCTTC.

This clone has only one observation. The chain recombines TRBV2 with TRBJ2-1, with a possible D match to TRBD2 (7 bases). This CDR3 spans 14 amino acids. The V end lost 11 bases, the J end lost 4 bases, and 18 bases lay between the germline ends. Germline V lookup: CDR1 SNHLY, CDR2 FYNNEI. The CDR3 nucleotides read TGTGCCTCAACCGGGGGGCACCGGTACAATGAGCAGTTCTTC. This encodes CASTGGHRYNEQFF.

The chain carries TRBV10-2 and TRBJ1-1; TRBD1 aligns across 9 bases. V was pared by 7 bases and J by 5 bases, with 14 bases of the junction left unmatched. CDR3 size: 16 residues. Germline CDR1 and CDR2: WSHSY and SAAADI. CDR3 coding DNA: TGCGCCAGCAAGGGAAGGACAGGGGCTTTGACGACTGAAGCTTTCTTT. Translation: CASKGRTGALTTEAFF.

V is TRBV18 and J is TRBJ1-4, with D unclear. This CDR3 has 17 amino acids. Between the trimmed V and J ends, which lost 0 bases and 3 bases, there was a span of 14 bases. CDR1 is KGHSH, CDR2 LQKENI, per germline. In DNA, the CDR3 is TGTGCCAGCTCACCACCGATCCAGGCCTACTCTAATGAAAAACTGTTTTTT. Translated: CASSPPIQAYSNEKLFF.

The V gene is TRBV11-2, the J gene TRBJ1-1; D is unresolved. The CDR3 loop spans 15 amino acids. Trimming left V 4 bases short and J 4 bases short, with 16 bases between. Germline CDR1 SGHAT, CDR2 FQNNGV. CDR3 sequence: CASSYQTGAGTEAFF. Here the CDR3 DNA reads TGTGCCAGCAGCTACCAGACGGGAGCGGGCACTGAAGCTTTCTTT.

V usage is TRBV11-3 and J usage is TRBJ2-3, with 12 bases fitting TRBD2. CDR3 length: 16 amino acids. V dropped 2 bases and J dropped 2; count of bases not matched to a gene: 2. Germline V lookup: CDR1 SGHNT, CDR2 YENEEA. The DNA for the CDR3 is TGTGCCAGCAGCTTAAGACTAGCGGGGGCCACAGATACGCAGTATTTT. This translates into CASSLRLAGATDTQYF.

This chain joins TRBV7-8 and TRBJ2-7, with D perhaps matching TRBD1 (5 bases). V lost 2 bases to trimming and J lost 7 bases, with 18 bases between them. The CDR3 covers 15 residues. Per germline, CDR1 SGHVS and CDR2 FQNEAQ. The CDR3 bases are TGTGCCAGCAGCTTAAGTGTTGACAGAGCGCGTGAGCAGTACTTC. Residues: CASSLSVDRAREQYF.

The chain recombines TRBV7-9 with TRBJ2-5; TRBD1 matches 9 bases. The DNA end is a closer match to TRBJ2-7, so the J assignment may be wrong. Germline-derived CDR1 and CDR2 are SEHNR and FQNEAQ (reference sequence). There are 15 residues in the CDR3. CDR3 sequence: CASTRGDRVDYEQYF. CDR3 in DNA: TGTGCCAGCACTAGGGGGGACAGGGTCGACTACGAGCAGTACTTC.

CDR3 nucleotide sequence: TGTGCCAGCAGCAGGACAGCAGGAAACACCATATATTTT. The encoded protein is CASSRTAGNTIYF. The gene calls are TRBV7-9 and TRBJ1-3, with a tentative D call TRBD1 (6 bases). V lost 5 bases and J 4 bases, leaving 9 bases between the germline ends. This CDR3 is 13 amino acids long. The germline V gene has CDR1 SEHNR and CDR2 FQNEAQ (reference sequence).

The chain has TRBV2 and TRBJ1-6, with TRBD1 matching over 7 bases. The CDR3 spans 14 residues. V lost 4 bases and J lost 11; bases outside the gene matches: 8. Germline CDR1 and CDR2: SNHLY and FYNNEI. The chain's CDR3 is CASSVKGAKAPLHF. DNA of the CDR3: TGTGCCAGCAGTGTTAAGGGGGCAAAGGCACCCCTCCACTTT.

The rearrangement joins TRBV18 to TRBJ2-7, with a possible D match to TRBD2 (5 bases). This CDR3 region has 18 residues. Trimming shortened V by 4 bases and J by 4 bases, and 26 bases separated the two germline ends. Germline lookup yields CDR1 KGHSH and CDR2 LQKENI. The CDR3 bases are TGTGCCAGCTCACGGGATGCCGTTACAGCGGTAACCCGATACGAGCAGTACTTC. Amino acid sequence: CASSRDAVTAVTRYEQYF.

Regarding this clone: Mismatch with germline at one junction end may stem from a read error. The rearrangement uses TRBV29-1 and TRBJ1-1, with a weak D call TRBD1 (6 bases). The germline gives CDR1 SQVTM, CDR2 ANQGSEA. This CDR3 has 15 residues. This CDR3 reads CSAMGASGMNTEAFF. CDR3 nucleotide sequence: TGCAGCGCCATGGGGGCCTCAGGGATGAATACTGAAGCTTTCTTT.

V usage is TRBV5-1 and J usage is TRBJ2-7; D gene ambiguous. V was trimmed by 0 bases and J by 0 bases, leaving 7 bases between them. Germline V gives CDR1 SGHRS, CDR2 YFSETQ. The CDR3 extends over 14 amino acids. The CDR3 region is CASSLASLSYEQYF. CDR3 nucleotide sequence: TGCGCCAGCAGCTTGGCGTCCCTCTCCTACGAGCAGTACTTC.

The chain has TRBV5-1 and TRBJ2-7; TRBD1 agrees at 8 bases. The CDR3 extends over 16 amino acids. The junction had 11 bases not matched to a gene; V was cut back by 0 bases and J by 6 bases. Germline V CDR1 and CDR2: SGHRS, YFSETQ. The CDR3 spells CASSLGTGPLVGEQYF. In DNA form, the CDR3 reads TGCGCCAGCAGCTTGGGGACAGGGCCCCTAGTTGGCGAGCAGTACTTC.

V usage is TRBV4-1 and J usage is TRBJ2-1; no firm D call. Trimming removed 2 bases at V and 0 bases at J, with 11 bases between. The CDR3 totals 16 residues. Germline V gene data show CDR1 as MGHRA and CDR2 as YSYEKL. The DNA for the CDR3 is TGCGCCAGCAGCCAAAACGGGTTCGGCTCCTACAATGAGCAGTTCTTC. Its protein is CASSQNGFGSYNEQFF.

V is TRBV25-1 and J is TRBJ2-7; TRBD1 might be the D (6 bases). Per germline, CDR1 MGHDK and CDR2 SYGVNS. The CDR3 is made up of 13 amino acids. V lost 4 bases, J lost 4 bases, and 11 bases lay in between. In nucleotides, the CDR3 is TGTGCCAGCAGTGTTCGAGGACAGTACGAGCAGTACTTC. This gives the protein CASSVRGQYEQYF.

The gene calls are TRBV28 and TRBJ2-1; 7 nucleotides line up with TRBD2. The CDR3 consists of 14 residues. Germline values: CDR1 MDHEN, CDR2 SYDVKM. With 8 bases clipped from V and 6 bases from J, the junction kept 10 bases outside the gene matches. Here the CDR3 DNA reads TGTGCCAGCGTCTCGCGGGAGTGGGGCAATGAGCAGTTCTTC. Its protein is CASVSREWGNEQFF.

The CDR3 here is CAWTRRLAGDNEQFF. The DNA of the CDR3 is TGTGCCTGGACCAGACGACTAGCGGGCGATAATGAGCAGTTCTTC. The chain joins TRBV30 to TRBJ2-1; 10 positions agree with TRBD2. Germline CDR1 and CDR2: GTSNPN and SVGIG (reference sequence). V shed 4 bases, J shed 7 bases, and the junction held 10 bases outside the gene matches. The CDR3 covers 15 residues. The full variable domain, completed using reference TRBV30 and TRBJ2-1, is SQTIHQWPATLVQPVGSPLSLECTVEGTSNPNLYWYRQAAGRGLQLLFYSVGIGQISSEVPQNLSASRPQDRQFILSSKKLLLSDSGFYLCAWTRRLAGDNEQFFGPGTRLTVL.

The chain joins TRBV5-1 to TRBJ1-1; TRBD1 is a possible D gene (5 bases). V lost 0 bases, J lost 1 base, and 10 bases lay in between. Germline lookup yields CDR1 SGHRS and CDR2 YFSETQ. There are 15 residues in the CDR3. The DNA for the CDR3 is TGCGCCAGCAGCTTGGATCCGGGGGGGAACACTGAAGCTTTCTTT. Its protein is CASSLDPGGNTEAFF.

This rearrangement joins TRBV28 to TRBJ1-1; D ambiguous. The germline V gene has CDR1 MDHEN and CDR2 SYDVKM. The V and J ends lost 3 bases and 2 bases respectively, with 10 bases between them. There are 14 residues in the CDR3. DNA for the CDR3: TGTGCCAGCAGTTTGCGGGCGTACAACACTGAAGCTTTCTTT. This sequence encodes CASSLRAYNTEAFF. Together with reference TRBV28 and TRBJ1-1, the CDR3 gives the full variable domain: DVKVTQSSRYLVKRTGEKVFLECVQDMDHENMFWYRQDPGLGLRLIYFSYDVKMKEKGDIPEGYSVSREKKERFSLILESASTNQTSMYLCASSLRAYNTEAFFGQGTRLTVV.

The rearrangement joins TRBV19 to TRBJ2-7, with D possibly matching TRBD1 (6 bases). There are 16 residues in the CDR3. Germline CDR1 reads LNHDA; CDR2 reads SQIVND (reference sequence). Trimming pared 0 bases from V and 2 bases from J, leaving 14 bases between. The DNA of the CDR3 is TGTGCCAGTAGTATAGATTTAATTAGGGGGACCTACGAGCAGTACTTC. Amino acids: CASSIDLIRGTYEQYF.

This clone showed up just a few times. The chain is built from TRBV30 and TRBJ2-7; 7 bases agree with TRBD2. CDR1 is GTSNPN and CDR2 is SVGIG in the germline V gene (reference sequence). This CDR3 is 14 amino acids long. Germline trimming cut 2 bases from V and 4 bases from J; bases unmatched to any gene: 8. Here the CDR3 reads CAWSRGGKGYEQYF. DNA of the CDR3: TGTGCCTGGAGTAGGGGAGGGAAAGGGTACGAGCAGTACTTC.

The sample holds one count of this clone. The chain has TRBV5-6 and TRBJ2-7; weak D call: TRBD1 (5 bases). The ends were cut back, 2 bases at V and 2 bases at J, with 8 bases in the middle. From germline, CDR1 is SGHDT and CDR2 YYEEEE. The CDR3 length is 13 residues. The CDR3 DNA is TGTGCCAGCAGCTTTGAAGGGGCCTACGAGCAGTACTTC. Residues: CASSFEGAYEQYF. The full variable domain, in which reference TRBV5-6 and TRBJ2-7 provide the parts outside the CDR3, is DAGVTQSPTHLIKTRGQQVTLRCSPKSGHDTVSWYQQALGQGPQFIFQYYEEEERQRGNFPDRFSGHQFPNYSSELNVNALLLGDSALYLCASSFEGAYEQYFGPGTRLTVT.

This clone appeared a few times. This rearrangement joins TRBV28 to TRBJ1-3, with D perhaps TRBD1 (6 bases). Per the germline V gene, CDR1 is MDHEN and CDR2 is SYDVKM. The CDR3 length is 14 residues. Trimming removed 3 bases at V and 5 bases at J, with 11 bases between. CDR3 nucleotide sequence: TGTGCCAGCAGTTTGATACAGGGTAGAAACACCATATATTTT. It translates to CASSLIQGRNTIYF.

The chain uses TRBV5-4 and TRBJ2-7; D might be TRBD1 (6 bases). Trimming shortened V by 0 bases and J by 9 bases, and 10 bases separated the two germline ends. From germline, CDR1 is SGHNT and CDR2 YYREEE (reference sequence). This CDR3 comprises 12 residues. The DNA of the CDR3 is TGTGCCAGCAGCTTGGACAGGGAAGGGCAGTACTTC. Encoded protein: CASSLDREGQYF. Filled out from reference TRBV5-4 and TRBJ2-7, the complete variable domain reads ETGVTQSPTHLIKTRGQQVTLRCSSQSGHNTVSWYQQALGQGPQFIFQYYREEENGRGNFPPRFSGLQFPNYSSELNVNALELDDSALYLCASSLDREGQYFGPGTRLTVT.